Below are 18 T cell receptor beta chains sequenced from a single sample in a study of blood T cell repertoires in COVID-19. Measured with immunoSEQ multiplex PCR; TCRdb has only the in-frame clones, and not every one. The table lists about 26,000 clones, around 90% of them singletons. The sequencing sample was made of peripheral blood. The source of these receptors is a man aged 65-85 years with acute or convalescent COVID-19.

J is TRBJ2-1 and V is TRBV5-8, with 12 bases that match TRBD2. Germline V gives CDR1 SGHTS, CDR2 YDEGEE. V dropped 4 bases and J dropped 2; count of bases not matched to a gene: 7. The CDR3 loop spans 17 amino acids. CDR3 protein: CASSESGTSGPYNEQFF. DNA for the CDR3: TGTGCCAGCAGCGAGTCCGGGACTAGCGGGCCCTACAATGAGCAGTTCTTC.

The chain combines TRBV6-5 with TRBJ1-3; 7 positions agree with TRBD1. Germline lookup yields CDR1 MNHEY and CDR2 SVGAGI. This CDR3 region has 14 residues. V lost 6 bases, J lost 4 bases, and 6 bases stayed unmatched. Here the CDR3 DNA reads TGTGCCAGCAGATCCCAGGGGGGCGGAAACACCATATATTTT. It translates to CASRSQGGGNTIYF.

V gene TRBV7-6 combines with J gene TRBJ1-6; possible D gene TRBD1, 5 bases. V shed 1 base and J shed 0 bases, with 13 bases lying between them. This CDR3 region has 18 residues. Germline V gene data show CDR1 as SGHVS and CDR2 as FNYEAQ. CDR3 bases: TGTGCCAGCAGCTTAGAGGGGCTCCAGAGCTCCTATAATTCACCCCTCCACTTT. Translating gives CASSLEGLQSSYNSPLHF.

The V and J genes are TRBV9 and TRBJ2-7; weak D call: TRBD1 (6 bases). Germline CDR1 reads SGDLS; CDR2 reads YYNGEE. V lost 3 bases to trimming and J lost 8 bases, with 15 bases between them. The length of the CDR3 is 13 residues. CDR3 DNA sequence: TGTGCCAGCAGCGATTCGGACAGTAAGAAGCAGTACTTC. It is translated as CASSDSDSKKQYF.

The chain combines TRBV27 with TRBJ1-5; 11 nucleotides match TRBD1. The J segment lost 6 bases and the V segment lost 5 bases, leaving 6 bases of the junction unmatched. This CDR3 has 15 amino acids. CDR1 MNHEY and CDR2 SMNVEV come from the germline V gene (reference sequence). The CDR3 loop reads CASSQRTGGGQPQHF. The CDR3 bases are TGTGCCAGCAGTCAACGGACAGGGGGCGGTCAGCCCCAGCATTTT.

The rearrangement joins TRBV4-1 to TRBJ2-7, with TRBD2 identical over 9 bases. The germline V gene has CDR1 MGHRA and CDR2 YSYEKL. The CDR3 is made up of 14 amino acids. The ends lost 9 bases at V and 4 bases at J; junction bases unmatched: 10. The CDR3 loop reads CASQRASGNYEQYF. CDR3 in DNA: TGCGCCAGTCAGAGGGCTAGCGGGAATTACGAGCAGTACTTC.

The genes are TRBV7-3 and TRBJ1-1; weak D call: TRBD1 (6 bases). Trimming pared 5 bases from V and 1 base from J, leaving 8 bases between. Germline V gene lookup returns CDR1 SGHTA and CDR2 FQGTGA. This CDR3 spans 13 amino acids. The CDR3 region has the DNA TGTGCCAGCAGCCCACAGGGGAACACTGAAGCTTTCTTT. This translates into CASSPQGNTEAFF.

The CDR3 region is CASSNAQGDTEAFF. The CDR3 DNA is TGCGCCAGCAGCAACGCACAAGGGGACACTGAAGCTTTCTTT. The rearrangement joins TRBV4-1 to TRBJ1-1; maybe TRBD1 (5 bases). This CDR3 is built from 14 residues. Germline-derived CDR1 and CDR2 are MGHRA and YSYEKL. The V gene lost 5 bases and the J gene lost 3 bases, with 13 bases spanning the gap.

The chain uses TRBV5-4 and TRBJ2-5, with a weak D call TRBD2 (5 bases). V lost 3 bases and J lost 4, with 10 bases in between. CDR1 and CDR2 (germline): SGHNT, YYREEE (reference sequence). The CDR3 length is 13 residues. The CDR3 spells CASSYRGAETQYF. The CDR3 nucleotides are TGTGCCAGCAGCTACCGGGGTGCAGAGACCCAGTACTTC.

This chain joins TRBV11-2 and TRBJ2-5; D gene unclear. The CDR3 sequence is 13 residues long. Between the trimmed V and J ends, which lost 1 base and 7 bases, there was a span of 10 bases. Germline V gives CDR1 SGHAT, CDR2 FQNNGV. CDR3 nucleotide sequence: TGTGCCAGCAGCTTAGCTCCGACGGGGACCCAGTACTTC. Translating gives CASSLAPTGTQYF.

J is TRBJ1-5 and V is TRBV2, with D uncertain. The germline V gene has CDR1 SNHLY and CDR2 FYNNEI. This CDR3 comprises 12 residues. The ends were cut back, 11 bases at V and 4 bases at J, with 12 bases in the middle. The CDR3 reads CACGPVNQPQHF. DNA for the CDR3: TGTGCCTGCGGGCCCGTTAATCAGCCCCAGCATTTT.

The chain joins TRBV15 to TRBJ2-3; 8 nucleotides match TRBD2. CDR1 LNHNV and CDR2 YYDKDF come from the germline V gene (reference sequence). J was trimmed by 1 base and V by 8 bases; bases with no gene match: 5. The CDR3 has 14 amino acids. CDR3 amino acids: CATGYGRGTDTQYF. Here the CDR3 DNA reads TGTGCCACCGGGTACGGGAGGGGCACAGATACGCAGTATTTT.

This sequence joins TRBV29-1 and TRBJ2-7, with 7 bases matching TRBD2. Germline V gene lookup returns CDR1 SQVTM and CDR2 ANQGSEA. V dropped 7 bases and J dropped 5; count of bases not matched to a gene: 8. The CDR3 length is 12 residues. CDR3 loop: CSALGGTHEQYF. CDR3 sequence (DNA): TGCAGCGCCCTGGGGGGGACCCACGAGCAGTACTTC.

The chain is built from TRBV15 and TRBJ2-1; 8 bases agree with TRBD2. The V and J ends lost 8 bases and 4 bases, in that order; junction bases with no gene match: 7. The CDR3 is 14 amino acids. Germline-derived CDR1 and CDR2 are LNHNV and YYDKDF (reference sequence). The CDR3 coding sequence is TGTGCCACCGAAGCGGGAGTTAGGTACAATGAGCAGTTCTTC. This codes for CATEAGVRYNEQFF.

The chain has TRBV4-3 and TRBJ1-3; D unclear. Germline CDR1 and CDR2: LGHNA and YSLEER. V dropped 0 bases and J dropped 4 bases, with 10 bases sitting between them. This CDR3 region has 15 residues. CDR3: CASSQDRITGNTIYF. As DNA, the CDR3 is TGCGCCAGCAGCCAAGATAGAATCACCGGAAACACCATATATTTT.

The rearrangement joins TRBV7-2 to TRBJ1-2; D remains unclear. Trimming left V 3 bases short and J 2 bases short, with 10 bases between. Germline V CDR1 and CDR2: SGHTA, FQGNSA. The CDR3 is made up of 14 amino acids. DNA for the CDR3: TGTGCCAGCAGCTTTAGCGGAGGCAACTATGGCTACACCTTC. Encoded protein: CASSFSGGNYGYTF.

The genes are TRBV6-4 and TRBJ1-4, with TRBD1 matching over 10 bases. The germline gives CDR1 MRHNA, CDR2 SNTAGT. The CDR3 runs to 15 residues. J was trimmed by 8 bases and V by 6 bases; bases with no gene match: 9. CDR3 coding DNA: TGTGCCAGCAGAGGACAGGGGGTTTGGTGGGAAAAACTGTTTTTT. It encodes CASRGQGVWWEKLFF.

V usage is TRBV7-2 and J usage is TRBJ2-7; the match to TRBD2 covers 12 bases. Trimming removed 5 bases from V and 4 bases from J; junction bases left unmatched: 9. CDR1 and CDR2 from the germline V gene are SGHTA and FQGNSA. The length of the CDR3 is 16 residues. CDR3 in DNA: TGTGCCAGCAGCCTTCGACTAGCGGGAGAAGGGTACGAGCAGTACTTC. Translated, it gives CASSLRLAGEGYEQYF. Full variable domain (missing parts from reference TRBV7-2 and TRBJ2-7): GAGVSQSPSNKVTEKGKDVELRCDPISGHTALYWYRQSLGQGLEFLIYFQGNSAPDKSGLPSDRFSAERTGGSVSTLTIQRTQQEDSAVYLCASSLRLAGEGYEQYFGPGTRLTVT.